The 26 T cell receptor beta chains below come from one sample, sequenced in a study of cytomegalovirus exposure and HLA in healthy donors. Primers included in the PCR were 60 Vbeta and 13 Jbeta primers. The table came from immunoSEQ multiplex PCR; TCRdb's copy has only in-frame clones and leaves some out. The repertoire holds some 130,000 clones, with around 80% as singletons. The sequencing sample was made of PBMCs. Receptor source: a middle-aged man in good health and CMV-seropositive.

This CDR3 reads CASQRPGLAGAGTQYF. In nucleotides, the CDR3 is TGCGCCAGCCAGCGTCCGGGACTAGCGGGAGCAGGGACCCAGTACTTC. V is TRBV5-1 and J is TRBJ2-5; 14 nucleotides align to TRBD2. This CDR3 has 16 amino acids. Per germline, CDR1 SGHRS and CDR2 YFSETQ. V was pared by 7 bases and J by 7 bases, with 12 bases of the junction left unmatched.

The V call is TRBV27, the J call TRBJ2-1; 12 bases are a match to TRBD2. Looked up from germline, CDR1 is MNHEY and CDR2 is SMNVEV (reference sequence). The CDR3 is made up of 18 amino acids. V dropped 7 bases and J dropped 3; count of bases not matched to a gene: 13. CDR3 in DNA: TGTGCCAGCACTACAGGTTTGCTAGCGGGAGGGGGCTACAATGAGCAGTTCTTC. Translated: CASTTGLLAGGGYNEQFF.

In the case of this clone: The junction departs from germline at one end; a sequencing error may be responsible. The V and J genes are TRBV7-7 and TRBJ2-3; D gene ambiguous. The germline V gene encodes CDR1 SSHAT and CDR2 FNYEAQ (reference sequence). The CDR3 runs 13 residues. As DNA, the CDR3 is TGTGCTAGCAGCCTTGGCCGTTACGATGCGCAGTATTTT. It translates to CASSLGRYDAQYF.

In DNA form, the CDR3 reads TGCAGCTTTAGCGGGTTCTCCTACGAGCAGTACTTC. This gives the protein CSFSGFSYEQYF. The rearrangement joins TRBV29-1 to TRBJ2-7, with 7 bases lining up with TRBD2. The CDR3 length is 12 residues. Germline trimming cut 8 bases from V and 0 bases from J; bases unmatched to any gene: 4. Germline V gene lookup returns CDR1 SQVTM and CDR2 ANQGSEA.

The V and J genes are TRBV15 and TRBJ2-5; 10 bases fit TRBD1. J was trimmed by 1 base and V by 0 bases; bases with no gene match: 11. Germline CDR1 and CDR2: LNHNV and YYDKDF (reference sequence). CDR3 size: 19 residues. Here the CDR3 reads CATSRDIRGGQGLQETQYF. The DNA of the CDR3 is TGTGCCACCAGCAGAGATATACGGGGGGGACAGGGGCTCCAAGAGACCCAGTACTTC.

To note about this clone: One end of the junction is discordant with germline, which a read error may explain. The chain uses TRBV7-9 and TRBJ1-4; no clear D. Germline CDR1 and CDR2: SEHNR and FQNEAQ (reference sequence). The CDR3 extends over 13 amino acids. The CDR3 sequence: CSSSLSGNEKLFF. DNA of the CDR3: TGTTCCAGCAGCCTATCGGGTAATGAAAAACTGTTTTTT.

V usage is TRBV5-1 and J usage is TRBJ2-5, with D possibly TRBD1 on 6 matching bases. Trimming took 4 bases from V and 3 from J, leaving 16 bases between them. This CDR3 region has 15 residues. CDR1 and CDR2 from the germline V gene are SGHRS and YFSETQ. This chain's CDR3 is CASSLFSQGKETQYF. CDR3 nucleotide sequence: TGCGCCAGCAGCCTGTTTTCACAGGGAAAAGAGACCCAGTACTTC.

This clone occurred a few times. The V and J genes are TRBV5-1 and TRBJ1-2; 9 bases agree with TRBD1. The CDR3 is 14 amino acids. V shed 3 bases and J 4 bases; nucleotides not matched to a gene: 4. CDR1 is SGHRS and CDR2 is YFSETQ in the germline V gene. CDR3 sequence (DNA): TGCGCCAGCAGCTCGGGACAGGGCGGCTATGGCTACACCTTC. Its translation: CASSSGQGGYGYTF. The variable domain in full, completed from reference TRBV5-1 and TRBJ1-2, reads KAGVTQTPRYLIKTRGQQVTLSCSPISGHRSVSWYQQTPGQGLQFLFEYFSETQRNKGNFPGRFSGRQFSNSRSEMNVSTLELGDSALYLCASSSGQGGYGYTFGSGTRLTVV.

This chain joins TRBV5-6 and TRBJ1-1; 7 bases line up with TRBD1. This CDR3 is 13 amino acids long. The ends lost 7 bases at V and 4 bases at J; junction bases unmatched: 7. Germline CDR1 is SGHDT and CDR2 is YYEEEE. CDR3 nucleotides: TGTGCCAGCGTCCAGGGGGTTGCCACTGAAGCTTTCTTT. Residues: CASVQGVATEAFF.

V is TRBV9 and J is TRBJ2-3; 7 positions match TRBD2. V shed 0 bases, J shed 0 bases, and the junction held 13 bases outside the gene matches. The CDR3 sequence is 19 residues long. Per germline, CDR1 SGDLS and CDR2 YYNGEE. CDR3 region: CASSVDGAPAGASTDTQYF. DNA for the CDR3: TGTGCCAGCAGCGTAGATGGGGCCCCGGCGGGAGCCAGCACAGATACGCAGTATTTT.

The chain uses TRBV5-1 and TRBJ2-7; weak D call: TRBD1 (6 bases). The CDR3 is 14 residues long. CDR1 and CDR2 (germline): SGHRS, YFSETQ. V lost 0 bases and J 6 bases, leaving 13 bases between the germline ends. This CDR3 reads CASSLEPGDGEQYF. CDR3 coding DNA: TGCGCCAGCAGCTTGGAGCCAGGGGACGGCGAGCAGTACTTC.

The J gene is TRBJ2-1, the V gene TRBV10-3, with 8 nucleotides matching TRBD2. The V gene end was trimmed by 2 bases and the J gene end by 2 bases; junction bases not matched to a gene: 8. Germline CDR1 ENHRY, CDR2 SYGVKD. The CDR3 loop spans 17 amino acids. CDR3 bases: TGTGCCATCAGTGAGGGACTAGCAGGAAAGACCTACAATGAGCAGTTCTTC. It yields the protein CAISEGLAGKTYNEQFF.

The chain joins TRBV7-9 to TRBJ1-5; maybe TRBD1 (6 bases). The CDR3 is 14 amino acids. V was pared by 5 bases and J by 6 bases, with 14 bases between. Per the germline V gene, CDR1 is SEHNR and CDR2 is FQNEAQ (reference sequence). CDR3 loop: CASSEQGAGQPQHF. The CDR3 nucleotides read TGTGCCAGCAGCGAACAGGGAGCCGGTCAGCCCCAGCATTTT. Combining the CDR3 with reference TRBV7-9 and TRBJ1-5 gives the whole variable domain DTGVSQNPRHKITKRGQNVTFRCDPISEHNRLYWYRQTLGQGPEFLTYFQNEAQLEKSRLLSDRFSAERPKGSFSTLEIQRTEQGDSAMYLCASSEQGAGQPQHFGDGTRLSIL.

This clone was observed a handful of times. The chain links TRBV18 to TRBJ1-5; D ambiguous. CDR1 is KGHSH, CDR2 LQKENI, per germline. The CDR3 covers 16 residues. V was shortened by 3 bases and J by 2 bases, with 14 bases between the two germline ends. The CDR3 sequence is CASSPVRASGNQPQHF. For the CDR3, the DNA is TGTGCCAGCTCACCGGTGAGGGCCTCAGGCAATCAGCCCCAGCATTTT.

The chain is built from TRBV6-1 and TRBJ2-7; D gene uncertain. The CDR3 sequence is 12 residues long. Germline lookup yields CDR1 MNHNS and CDR2 SASEGT. Trimming removed 10 bases from V and 4 bases from J, with 14 bases in between. The CDR3 is CATIESLYEQYF. The CDR3 coding sequence is TGTGCCACAATAGAGAGCCTTTACGAGCAGTACTTC.

This chain uses TRBV28 with TRBJ1-1, with D perhaps TRBD1 (5 bases). Germline-derived CDR1 and CDR2 are MDHEN and SYDVKM. Trimming cost V 7 bases and J 5 bases, with 17 bases left between them. CDR3 size: 14 residues. CDR3 residues: CASTIRELRTEAFF. The CDR3 nucleotides read TGTGCCAGCACCATCAGGGAATTACGGACTGAAGCTTTCTTT.

V and J are TRBV28 and TRBJ1-2, with D tentatively TRBD1 (5 bases). The CDR3 sequence is 15 residues long. V shed 5 bases and J shed 3 bases, with 16 bases lying between them. Germline CDR1 reads MDHEN; CDR2 reads SYDVKM. In nucleotides, the CDR3 is TGTGCCAGCAGTACACCGCCCCCCAGGGACTATGGCTACACCTTC. Translation gives CASSTPPPRDYGYTF.

V usage is TRBV2 and J usage is TRBJ2-7, with 7 bases lining up with TRBD2. From germline, CDR1 is SNHLY and CDR2 FYNNEI. This CDR3 spans 14 amino acids. V trimming: 4 bases; J trimming: 1 base; junction bases outside the gene matches: 4. For the CDR3, the DNA is TGTGCCAGCAGTGTAGAGCGGGAATCCTACGAGCAGTACTTC. This translates into CASSVERESYEQYF. The entire variable domain, with the rest obtained from reference TRBV2 and TRBJ2-7, is as follows: EPEVTQTPSHQVTQMGQEVILRCVPISNHLYFYWYRQILGQKVEFLVSFYNNEISEKSEIFDDQFSVERPDGSNFTLKIRSTKLEDSAMYFCASSVERESYEQYFGPGTRLTVT.

The J gene is TRBJ2-3, the V gene TRBV5-1, with D perhaps matching TRBD2 (6 bases). Trimming cost V 2 bases and J 3 bases, with 13 bases left between them. The CDR3 sequence is 15 residues long. Germline V CDR1 and CDR2: SGHRS, YFSETQ. CDR3 amino acids: CASSFFGSGTDTQYF. The CDR3 nucleotides read TGCGCCAGCAGCTTCTTCGGGAGTGGGACAGATACGCAGTATTTT.

The chain carries TRBV10-1 and TRBJ1-1; D is unclear. V gave up 5 bases and J gave up 6 bases, with 10 bases separating them. The CDR3 contains 12 residues. Germline V gene sequence: CDR1 WNHNN, CDR2 SYGVQD (reference sequence). The CDR3 loop is CASSSGSAEAFF. The CDR3 nucleotides are TGCGCCAGCAGTTCAGGCTCCGCTGAAGCTTTCTTT.

This clone was recorded a few times. This chain connects TRBV5-1 to TRBJ1-1; tentative D call: TRBD1 (6 bases). The germline gives CDR1 SGHRS, CDR2 YFSETQ. V was shortened by 1 base and J by 5 bases, with 21 bases between the two germline ends. The CDR3 runs 17 residues. The CDR3 sequence: CASSLSGIGIQGTEAFF. In nucleotides, the CDR3 is TGCGCCAGCAGCTTGTCCGGTATCGGCATACAGGGAACTGAAGCTTTCTTT.

This clone has a handful of counts. This chain links TRBV5-1 with TRBJ2-1; 7 bases line up with TRBD2. The V gene's germline CDR1 is SGHRS and CDR2 YFSETQ. The CDR3 has 14 amino acids. V trimming: 7 bases; J trimming: 6 bases; junction bases outside the gene matches: 10. The CDR3 DNA is TGCGCCAGCCACAAGGGCGGGAGTCGCAATGAGCAGTTCTTC. Its translation: CASHKGGSRNEQFF.

This clone has more than one count but fewer than ten. The rearrangement links TRBV30 to TRBJ2-5; 14 positions match TRBD2. CDR1 and CDR2 from the germline V gene are GTSNPN and SVGIG (reference sequence). This CDR3 is built from 15 residues. V trimming: 2 bases; J trimming: 5 bases; junction bases outside the gene matches: 4. The CDR3 DNA is TGTGCCTGGAGTCAGGGACTAGCGGGAGCCGAGACCCAGTACTTC. Its translation: CAWSQGLAGAETQYF. Combining the CDR3 with reference TRBV30 and TRBJ2-5 gives the whole variable domain SQTIHQWPATLVQPVGSPLSLECTVEGTSNPNLYWYRQAAGRGLQLLFYSVGIGQISSEVPQNLSASRPQDRQFILSSKKLLLSDSGFYLCAWSQGLAGAETQYFGPGTRLLVL.

This clone came up a few times. This CDR3 is also generated by other DNA sequences in the sample. The chain combines TRBV15 with TRBJ2-7, with a tentative D call TRBD1 (6 bases). The V end lost 0 bases, the J end lost 3 bases, and 6 bases lay between the germline ends. CDR3 length: 13 residues. The V gene's germline CDR1 is LNHNV and CDR2 YYDKDF (reference sequence). CDR3 region: CATSRDRGYEQYF. CDR3 sequence (DNA): TGTGCCACCAGCAGAGACAGGGGCTACGAGCAGTACTTC.

The chain has TRBV5-1 and TRBJ2-1; TRBD2 aligns across 11 bases. Germline CDR1 SGHRS, CDR2 YFSETQ. The CDR3 is 16 residues long. Trimming cost V 3 bases and J 13 bases; bases outside gene matches: 15. The CDR3 DNA reads as TGCGCCAGCAGCTCAGACCCGGGGGTAGCGGGAGGGGTCCAGTTCTTC. It translates to CASSSDPGVAGGVQFF. The full variable domain, with the rest looked up from reference TRBV5-1 and TRBJ2-1, is KAGVTQTPRYLIKTRGQQVTLSCSPISGHRSVSWYQQTPGQGLQFLFEYFSETQRNKGNFPGRFSGRQFSNSRSEMNVSTLELGDSALYLCASSSDPGVAGGVQFFGPGTRLTVL.

The CDR3 bases are TGTGCCAGCTCGACTGGACTAAACTCCTACGAGCAGTACTTC. Translating gives CASSTGLNSYEQYF. The chain is built from TRBV18 and TRBJ2-7; D may be TRBD2 (6 bases). The V gene lost 6 bases and the J gene lost 0 bases, with 12 bases spanning the gap. CDR3 length equals 14 residues. Germline assignment: CDR1 KGHSH and CDR2 LQKENI.